The rows below give T cell receptor beta chains drawn from one sample of a study of cytotoxic CD8 clonotypes in ibrutinib-treated CLL. Produced via immunoSEQ multiplex PCR; TCRdb's table is partial and in-frame only. The sample lists over 100,000 clones, approximately 83% occurring once. The sample in question was PBMCs, obtained after 24 months of ibrutinib treatment. These receptors came from a human donor with chronic lymphocytic leukemia. The CDR3 runs from the conserved cysteine through the conserved F or W. A D gene is named only where the DNA matches it firmly. The size entry is marked missing in some rows and otherwise reads once, few, many or a size class.

d_call	clone_size	v_call	j_call	cdr3_aa	cdr3_nt
TRBD1	.	TRBV27	TRBJ2-1	CASSTYRTGGWNEQFF	TGTGCCAGCAGTACCTACCGGACAGGGGGTTGGAATGAGCAGTTCTTC
TRBD1	.	TRBV4-2	TRBJ1-4	CASSHRKQGFFGEKLFF	TGTGCCAGCAGCCACCGGAAACAGGGGTTCTTTGGTGAAAAACTGTTTTTT
.	few	TRBV19	TRBJ1-5	CASSMVQQPQHF	TGTGCCAGTAGTATGGTTCAGCAGCCCCAGCATTTT
.	.	TRBV28	TRBJ1-4	CASSSHRDEKLFF	TGTGCCAGCAGTTCGCACCGAGATGAAAAACTGTTTTTT
TRBD2	.	TRBV2	TRBJ2-1	CASNSGRYNEQFF	TGTGCCAGCAATAGCGGGAGGTACAATGAGCAGTTCTTC
.	.	TRBV5-4	TRBJ1-4	CASSSPGRNEKLFF	TGTGCCAGCAGCTCTCCGGGACGGAATGAAAAACTGTTTTTT
.	.	TRBV7-2	TRBJ2-3	CASSLVGSADTQYF	TGTGCCAGCAGCTTAGTGGGGAGCGCAGATACGCAGTATTTT
.	.	TRBV19	TRBJ2-3	CASSDRGGSFTDTQYF	TGTGCCAGTAGTGACAGGGGAGGGTCATTCACAGATACGCAGTATTTT
TRBD2	.	TRBV25-1	TRBJ2-1	CASSEFTGRAFNEQFF	TGTGCCAGCAGTGAATTTACCGGGAGGGCCTTCAATGAGCAGTTCTTC
TRBD1	.	TRBV30	TRBJ2-3	CAWSVLWDRGTDTQYF	TGTGCCTGGAGTGTACTATGGGACAGGGGAACAGATACGCAGTATTTT
.	.	TRBV25-1	TRBJ1-1	CASSEFARGATGFTEAFF	TGTGCCAGCAGTGAATTCGCTAGGGGCGCGACGGGATTCACTGAAGCTTTCTTT
.	.	TRBV4-1	TRBJ2-7	CASSQVGGRDEQYF	TGCGCCAGCAGCCAAGTAGGGGGGAGAGACGAGCAGTACTTC
TRBD1	once	TRBV7-7	TRBJ1-4	CASSLGDRGDEKLFF	TGTGCCAGCAGCTTAGGGGACAGGGGGGATGAAAAACTGTTTTTT
TRBD2	.	TRBV6-4	TRBJ2-1	CASSPLAGGHNEQFF	TGTGCCAGCAGTCCATTAGCGGGAGGGCACAATGAGCAGTTCTTC
TRBD2	.	TRBV6-5	TRBJ2-5	CASSSHSGRETQYF	TGTGCCAGCAGTTCCCATAGCGGGAGAGAGACCCAGTACTTC
.	.	TRBV7-2	TRBJ2-5	CASSLALGQGETQYF	TGTGCCAGCAGCTTAGCCCTAGGCCAGGGGGAGACCCAGTACTTC
.	once	TRBV2	TRBJ1-4	CASSGTESMKKLFF	TGTGCCAGCAGTGGGACCGAATCTATGAAAAAACTGTTTTTT
.	.	TRBV7-2	TRBJ2-7	CASSPRTENEQYF	TGTGCCAGCAGTCCTAGGACGGAGAACGAGCAGTACTTC
.	medium-sized	TRBV4-1	TRBJ2-7	CASSQDLASGTTSYEQYF	TGCGCCAGCAGCCAAGACCTAGCGAGCGGCACAACCTCCTACGAGCAGTACTTC
TRBD2	.	TRBV7-4	TRBJ2-7	CASSFSGSFHEQYF	TGTGCCAGCAGCTTTAGCGGGAGTTTCCACGAGCAGTACTTC
.	.	TRBV7-8	TRBJ2-5	CASSSIREPRATQYF	TGTGCCAGCAGCTCCATCCGGGAGCCCCGGGCGACCCAGTACTTC
TRBD1	once	TRBV27	TRBJ2-4	CASRLQGGIQYF	TGTGCCAGCAGGTTACAGGGGGGCATTCAGTACTTC
TRBD1	.	TRBV2	TRBJ2-2	CASTGQGVVSGELFF	TGTGCCAGCACCGGACAGGGGGTTGTTAGCGGGGAGCTGTTTTTT
.	.	TRBV6-5	TRBJ2-7	CASSYSPPGVSYEQYF	TGTGCCAGCAGTTACTCTCCACCGGGGGTCTCCTACGAGCAGTACTTC
.	.	TRBV27	TRBJ2-7	CASSWGSFEGNEQYF	TGTGCCAGCAGTTGGGGTAGTTTCGAGGGAAACGAGCAGTACTTC
.	once	TRBV28	TRBJ1-2	CASSLGGNYGYTF	TGTGCCAGCAGTTTGGGGGGAAACTATGGCTACACCTTC
.	few	TRBV5-4	TRBJ1-1	CASSLNTEAFF	TGTGCCAGCAGCTTGAACACTGAAGCTTTCTTT
.	.	TRBV5-4	TRBJ1-2	CASSLAGSHGYTF	TGTGCCAGCAGCTTGGCGGGATCGCATGGCTACACCTTC
.	.	TRBV11-2	TRBJ1-2	CASSLDTGRYGYTF	TGTGCCAGCAGCTTAGATACGGGGCGATATGGCTACACCTTC
TRBD1	.	TRBV4-2	TRBJ2-1	CASSQPGQGARQFF	TGTGCCAGCAGCCAACCGGGACAGGGGGCTCGGCAGTTCTTC
.	once	TRBV5-4	TRBJ2-7	CASSRPGYEQYF	TGTGCCAGCAGCCGTCCGGGGTACGAGCAGTACTTC
.	few	TRBV6-5	TRBJ1-2	CATADRNYGYTF	TGTGCCACCGCTGACAGGAACTATGGCTACACCTTC
.	.	TRBV5-1	TRBJ2-1	CASSLQGSHNEQFF	TGCGCCAGCAGCTTGCAGGGGTCCCACAATGAGCAGTTCTTC
.	.	TRBV28	TRBJ1-5	CASIGGGRRNQPQHF	TGTGCCAGCATAGGGGGGGGCCGTCGTAATCAGCCCCAGCATTTT
TRBD1	.	TRBV18	TRBJ2-6	CASSPQGTATSGANVLTF	TGTGCCAGCTCACCACAAGGGACAGCAACTTCTGGGGCCAACGTCCTGACTTTC
.	.	TRBV7-9	TRBJ1-1	CASSLVGGMNTEAFF	TGTGCCAGCAGCTTAGTAGGAGGGATGAACACTGAAGCTTTCTTT
.	.	TRBV7-2	TRBJ2-2	CASSLGLRSHTGELFF	TGTGCCAGCAGCTTAGGATTGCGGTCCCACACCGGGGAGCTGTTTTTT
.	.	TRBV4-3	TRBJ2-3	CASSQDGLGRGTYDTQYF	TGCGCCAGCAGCCAAGATGGTTTGGGCAGGGGCACTTATGATACGCAGTATTTT
TRBD2	.	TRBV18	TRBJ2-7	CASSPSSGSSIHEQYF	TGTGCCAGCTCACCCTCTAGCGGGAGTTCTATCCACGAGCAGTACTTC
TRBD1	.	TRBV4-3	TRBJ2-5	CASSQDAGGQETQYF	TGCGCCAGCAGCCAAGATGCAGGGGGCCAAGAGACCCAGTACTTC
.	.	TRBV7-2	TRBJ2-7	CASGLGVPGEQYF	TGTGCCAGCGGATTAGGGGTCCCGGGGGAGCAGTACTTC
.	.	TRBV7-6	TRBJ2-5	CASSLGPGLLQETQYF	TGTGCCAGCAGCTTAGGACCGGGACTCCTGCAAGAGACCCAGTACTTC
.	.	TRBV9	TRBJ1-6	CASSPTGAQTEWNSPLHF	TGTGCCAGCAGCCCAACCGGGGCGCAGACAGAATGGAATTCACCCCTCCACTTT
TRBD2	once	TRBV4-3	TRBJ2-4	CASSPRASGPQNIQYF	TGCGCCAGCAGCCCTCGGGCTAGCGGGCCCCAAAACATTCAGTACTTC
.	.	TRBV7-2	TRBJ1-6	CASSPQGPWNSPLHF	TGTGCCAGCAGCCCCCAGGGCCCGTGGAATTCACCCCTCCACTTT
.	.	TRBV6-5	TRBJ1-1	CASSYHGRGDTEAFF	TGTGCCAGCAGTTACCACGGACGGGGGGACACTGAAGCTTTCTTT
TRBD1	.	TRBV28	TRBJ1-4	CASSTQGESNEKLFF	TGTGCCAGCAGTACACAGGGGGAATCTAATGAAAAACTGTTTTTT
.	few	TRBV28	TRBJ1-1	CASREVTTEAFF	TGTGCCAGCAGGGAGGTGACGACTGAAGCTTTCTTT
.	once	TRBV29-1	TRBJ2-5	CSVAPRGATQETQYF	TGCAGCGTTGCACCTCGGGGGGCCACGCAAGAGACCCAGTACTTC